Following are 31 T cell receptor beta chains from one sample sequenced in a study of OX40 agonist ivuxolimab in advanced cancers. The protocol was immunoSEQ multiplex PCR, while the TCRdb copy is restricted to in-frame clones and leaves out a portion. Among 90,000 or so clones, 75% to 95% were seen once, and the ten largest hold roughly 2.5%. The sequences come from CD4+ or CD8+ T cells sorted from blood, collected in a trial of the OX40 agonist ivuxolimab. All receptors derive from an adult with an advanced solid tumor such as melanoma, head and neck, liver or kidney cancer.

This chain joins TRBV28 and TRBJ2-1; possibly TRBD2 for D (5 bases). The CDR3 runs 11 residues. Germline V gene sequence: CDR1 MDHEN, CDR2 SYDVKM. V was trimmed by 8 bases and J by 7 bases, leaving 9 bases between them. The CDR3 protein is CASRRMNEQFF. The CDR3 nucleotides read TGTGCCAGCCGGAGGATGAATGAGCAGTTCTTC.

J is TRBJ2-7 and V is TRBV7-3; possibly TRBD1 or TRBD2 for D (5 bases each). With 5 bases removed from V and 4 bases from J, the gap between germline ends came to 12 bases. CDR1 and CDR2 from the germline V gene are SGHTA and FQGTGA. The CDR3 loop spans 13 amino acids. For the CDR3, the DNA is TGTGCCAGCAGCCCGGGACCAGAATACGAGCAGTACTTC. It codes for CASSPGPEYEQYF.

The rearrangement joins TRBV30 to TRBJ2-7; no firm D call. This CDR3 has 14 amino acids. V was pared by 3 bases and J by 6 bases, with 18 bases between. The germline V gene has CDR1 GTSNPN and CDR2 SVGIG (reference sequence). The CDR3 DNA sequence: TGTGCCTGGAGAGACCGGACCCCCCATAGCGAGCAGTACTTC. This encodes CAWRDRTPHSEQYF.

The CDR3 nucleotides read TGTGCCAGTACCGCGGGGGCAGGACGGGGCAATCAGCCCCAGCATTTT. It specifies CASTAGAGRGNQPQHF. The V call is TRBV19, the J call TRBJ1-5; D perhaps matches TRBD1 (6 bases). This CDR3 has 16 residues. V was clipped by 7 bases and J by 2 bases, with 18 bases between them. CDR1 and CDR2 from the germline V gene are LNHDA and SQIVND (reference sequence).

The chain links TRBV28 to TRBJ2-1; maybe TRBD1 (6 bases). Germline CDR1 is MDHEN and CDR2 is SYDVKM. This CDR3 spans 13 amino acids. The ends were cut back, 6 bases at V and 4 bases at J, with 10 bases in the middle. The CDR3 nucleotides are TGTGCCAGCAGACAAGGGGGTTACAATGAGCAGTTCTTC. It is translated as CASRQGGYNEQFF.

The chain is built from TRBV28 and TRBJ2-3; perhaps TRBD2 as D (6 bases). V was shortened by 6 bases and J by 2 bases, with 18 bases between the two germline ends. In germline, CDR1 is MDHEN, CDR2 SYDVKM. This CDR3 is built from 16 residues. In DNA form, the CDR3 reads TGTGCCAGCAGAGGATCGGCGGGGTCAAACACAGATACGCAGTATTTT. Translating gives CASRGSAGSNTDTQYF.

The chain carries TRBV5-1 and TRBJ2-4; D perhaps matches TRBD2 (5 bases). The V end was cut by 4 bases, the J end by 7 bases, with 12 bases between. This CDR3 has 13 amino acids. Germline V gives CDR1 SGHRS, CDR2 YFSETQ. CDR3 in DNA: TGCGCCAGCAGCCCTTCCGGACTCAACATTCAGTACTTC. As protein: CASSPSGLNIQYF.

The gene calls are TRBV4-3 and TRBJ1-5; D uncertain. Germline loops: CDR1 LGHNA, CDR2 YSLEER. The CDR3 is made up of 15 amino acids. V was pared by 0 bases and J by 6 bases, with 12 bases between. CDR3: CASSQDVTSRQPQHF. The CDR3 DNA sequence: TGCGCCAGCAGCCAAGACGTCACCTCGCGTCAGCCCCAGCATTTT.

This clone appeared once. The chain couples TRBV28 to TRBJ2-6; 9 bases agree with TRBD1. With 7 bases clipped from V and 2 bases from J, the junction kept 3 bases outside the gene matches. The CDR3 is 15 residues long. Germline V CDR1 and CDR2: MDHEN, SYDVKM. CDR3 amino acids: CASKTGGPGANVLTF. CDR3 coding DNA: TGTGCCAGCAAGACAGGGGGGCCTGGGGCCAACGTCCTGACTTTC. Using reference TRBV28 and TRBJ2-6 for the parts outside the CDR3, the full variable domain is DVKVTQSSRYLVKRTGEKVFLECVQDMDHENMFWYRQDPGLGLRLIYFSYDVKMKEKGDIPEGYSVSREKKERFSLILESASTNQTSMYLCASKTGGPGANVLTFGAGSRLTVL.

This clone has a single count. V is TRBV7-2 and J is TRBJ2-7; D not certain. The V gene's germline CDR1 is SGHTA and CDR2 FQGNSA. The CDR3 has 16 residues. The ends were cut back, 0 bases at V and 0 bases at J, with 12 bases in the middle. The CDR3 reads CASSLAWKASSYEQYF. For the CDR3, the DNA is TGTGCCAGCAGCTTAGCGTGGAAAGCGAGCTCCTACGAGCAGTACTTC. The whole variable domain, remainder taken from reference TRBV7-2 and TRBJ2-7, is GAGVSQSPSNKVTEKGKDVELRCDPISGHTALYWYRQSLGQGLEFLIYFQGNSAPDKSGLPSDRFSAERTGGSVSTLTIQRTQQEDSAVYLCASSLAWKASSYEQYFGPGTRLTVT.

The chain is built from TRBV19 and TRBJ1-3; 7 positions match TRBD1. J gave up 4 bases and V 5 bases, and 5 bases lay outside the gene matches. CDR1 is LNHDA, CDR2 SQIVND, per germline (reference sequence). This CDR3 has 14 residues. The CDR3 region is CASSDRVGGNTIYF. DNA for the CDR3: TGTGCCAGTAGTGACAGGGTCGGAGGAAACACCATATATTTT.

The V call is TRBV4-1, the J call TRBJ2-3, with 9 bases aligning to TRBD2. Germline V lookup: CDR1 MGHRA, CDR2 YSYEKL. V shed 3 bases, J shed 6 bases, and the junction held 16 bases outside the gene matches. The CDR3 spans 18 residues. The CDR3 DNA sequence: TGCGCCAGCAGCCAGATAGAAGGCGGGAGGGCCTTAACTGATACGCAGTATTTT. It specifies CASSQIEGGRALTDTQYF.

The V gene is TRBV19, the J gene TRBJ2-7; 7 bases fit TRBD2. In germline, CDR1 is LNHDA, CDR2 SQIVND (reference sequence). This CDR3 is 15 amino acids long. The ends lost 3 bases at V and 2 bases at J; junction bases unmatched: 7. CDR3 bases: TGTGCCAGTAGTATGGTTCTAGCGGCCACCTACGAGCAGTACTTC. This encodes CASSMVLAATYEQYF.

The chain has TRBV7-9 and TRBJ1-3; D possibly corresponds to TRBD1 (5 bases). V shed 5 bases and J shed 0 bases, with 14 bases lying between them. The CDR3 is 16 residues long. Looked up from germline, CDR1 is SEHNR and CDR2 is FQNEAQ (reference sequence). The CDR3 loop reads CASSPMGTSSGNTIYF. The CDR3 coding sequence is TGTGCCAGCAGCCCCATGGGGACTTCCTCTGGAAACACCATATATTTT.

The V gene is TRBV2, the J gene TRBJ2-3, with D possibly TRBD2 on 6 matching bases. V lost 6 bases, J lost 1 base, and 8 bases lay in between. The CDR3 has 13 amino acids. Per the germline V gene, CDR1 is SNHLY and CDR2 is FYNNEI. The CDR3 nucleotides read TGTGCCAGCAGAGCGGGTGGCACAGATACGCAGTATTTT. Translation: CASRAGGTDTQYF.

This rearrangement joins TRBV2 to TRBJ2-1; 7 nucleotides match TRBD1. The CDR3 is made up of 14 amino acids. Germline CDR1 is SNHLY and CDR2 is FYNNEI. J gave up 6 bases and V 4 bases, and 6 bases lay outside the gene matches. CDR3 in DNA: TGTGCCAGCAGTGGGCGGACAGGTCCCAATGAGCAGTTCTTC. This codes for CASSGRTGPNEQFF.

This chain joins TRBV11-2 and TRBJ2-6; D unclear. Trimming took off 1 base at V and 0 bases at J, with 7 bases between the two ends. Germline assignment: CDR1 SGHAT and CDR2 FQNNGV. The CDR3 totals 16 residues. CDR3 region: CASSLGPSSGANVLTF. Written as DNA, the CDR3 is TGTGCCAGCAGCTTAGGTCCCAGCTCTGGGGCCAACGTCCTGACTTTC.

This clone was recorded a few times. The chain carries TRBV19 and TRBJ1-1; 9 nucleotides match TRBD1. Germline CDR1 and CDR2: LNHDA and SQIVND (reference sequence). The junction had 6 bases not matched to a gene; V was cut back by 5 bases and J by 2 bases. This CDR3 is 15 amino acids long. The CDR3 is CASSVPGQGNTEAFF. CDR3 DNA sequence: TGTGCCAGTAGTGTCCCGGGACAGGGCAACACTGAAGCTTTCTTT.

V is TRBV6-5 and J is TRBJ2-2; possibly TRBD2 for D (5 bases). The length of the CDR3 is 12 residues. Germline V gene data show CDR1 as MNHEY and CDR2 as SVGAGI. The germline V and J ends were trimmed by 7 bases and 7 bases, with 10 bases remaining between them. CDR3 loop: CASTNGVGELFF. The CDR3, as DNA: TGTGCCAGCACTAACGGGGTCGGGGAGCTGTTTTTT.

The chain combines TRBV7-9 with TRBJ2-5, with D uncertain. Germline V gene lookup returns CDR1 SEHNR and CDR2 FQNEAQ (reference sequence). Trimming took 2 bases from V and 3 from J, leaving 10 bases between them. CDR3 size: 14 residues. The CDR3 nucleotides read TGTGCCAGCAGCTTAATCTTGGGTAAAGAGACCCAGTACTTC. It translates to CASSLILGKETQYF.

This chain links TRBV5-1 with TRBJ2-3, with TRBD2 matching over 9 bases. Germline CDR1 reads SGHRS; CDR2 reads YFSETQ. V lost 4 bases to trimming and J lost 1 base; unmatched junction nucleotides: 10. The CDR3 has 17 residues. In DNA, the CDR3 is TGCGCCAGCAGCCGCTCCCCTAGCGGGACGGGCACAGATACGCAGTATTTT. Its protein product is CASSRSPSGTGTDTQYF.

The chain carries TRBV18 and TRBJ1-3; unclear D gene. Trimming removed 10 bases from V and 4 bases from J, with 14 bases in between. The CDR3 consists of 13 residues. CDR1 and CDR2 from the germline V gene are KGHSH and LQKENI. The CDR3 DNA follows: TGTGCCACCCGAGGGAGTACAGGAAACACCATATATTTT. Its translation is CATRGSTGNTIYF.

The genes are TRBV5-6 and TRBJ1-2, with D possibly TRBD1 on 5 matching bases. V was cut by 1 base and J by 10 bases, with 11 bases left in between. Germline CDR1 is SGHDT and CDR2 is YYEEEE. The length of the CDR3 is 12 residues. DNA for the CDR3: TGTGCCAGCAGCTTGAAGGCAGGGCCCTACACCTTC. It encodes CASSLKAGPYTF. The variable domain in full, with the rest retrieved from reference TRBV5-6 and TRBJ1-2, is DAGVTQSPTHLIKTRGQQVTLRCSPKSGHDTVSWYQQALGQGPQFIFQYYEEEERQRGNFPDRFSGHQFPNYSSELNVNALLLGDSALYLCASSLKAGPYTFGSGTRLTVV.

This clone has only one observation. This chain joins TRBV6-5 and TRBJ2-7; no clear D. V lost 6 bases and J lost 2, with 11 bases in between. The CDR3 extends over 13 amino acids. From germline, CDR1 is MNHEY and CDR2 SVGAGI. The CDR3 coding sequence is TGTGCCAGCAGCTCTCCGGGTGCCTACGAGCAGTACTTC. Translation gives CASSSPGAYEQYF.

The chain combines TRBV5-4 with TRBJ1-1, with D perhaps matching TRBD1 (5 bases). This CDR3 region has 14 residues. CDR1 and CDR2 from the germline V gene are SGHNT and YYREEE (reference sequence). V shed 0 bases and J shed 8 bases, with 14 bases lying between them. For the CDR3, the DNA is TGTGCCAGCAGCTTGGACAGGATAAATTTCGAAGCTTTCTTT. Its protein product is CASSLDRINFEAFF. Looking up the rest from reference TRBV5-4 and TRBJ1-1 gives the full variable domain: ETGVTQSPTHLIKTRGQQVTLRCSSQSGHNTVSWYQQALGQGPQFIFQYYREEENGRGNFPPRFSGLQFPNYSSELNVNALELDDSALYLCASSLDRINFEAFFGQGTRLTVV.

The chain is built from TRBV5-1 and TRBJ1-2, with TRBD1 identical over 7 bases. The junction had 2 bases not matched to a gene; V was cut back by 0 bases and J by 3 bases. The V gene's germline CDR1 is SGHRS and CDR2 YFSETQ. The CDR3 is 14 residues long. This CDR3 is CASSLVQGDYGYTF. The CDR3 region has the DNA TGCGCCAGCAGCTTGGTGCAGGGGGACTATGGCTACACCTTC.

The chain uses TRBV4-1 and TRBJ1-6; D not certain. Trimming pared 1 base from V and 13 bases from J, leaving 8 bases between. Germline-derived CDR1 and CDR2 are MGHRA and YSYEKL. The CDR3 loop spans 12 amino acids. The CDR3: CASSQATQPLHF. DNA of the CDR3: TGCGCCAGCAGCCAAGCAACCCAGCCCCTCCACTTT.

This rearrangement joins TRBV29-1 to TRBJ1-5, with a weak D call TRBD1 (5 bases). This CDR3 has 14 amino acids. CDR1 is SQVTM and CDR2 is ANQGSEA in the germline V gene. V lost 6 bases to trimming and J lost 4 bases, with 16 bases between them. This CDR3 reads CSVGEGQENQPQHF. CDR3 DNA: TGCAGCGTAGGGGAAGGGCAGGAAAATCAGCCCCAGCATTTT. Supplemented by reference TRBV29-1 and TRBJ1-5, the full variable domain reads SAVISQKPSRDICQRGTSLTIQCQVDSQVTMMFWYRQQPGQSLTLIATANQGSEATYESGFVIDKFPISRPNLTFSTLTVSNMSPEDSSIYLCSVGEGQENQPQHFGDGTRLSIL.

The chain is built from TRBV11-3 and TRBJ2-7; 7 bases are a match to TRBD1. With V trimmed by 0 bases and J by 2 bases, 4 bases remained unmatched. Per the germline V gene, CDR1 is SGHNT and CDR2 is YENEEA. CDR3 length: 15 residues. The DNA of the CDR3 is TGTGCCAGCAGCTTAGATACCGGGACAGCCTACGAGCAGTACTTC. This gives the protein CASSLDTGTAYEQYF.

This sequence joins TRBV2 and TRBJ2-7; TRBD2 is a possible D gene (6 bases). The V gene lost 7 bases and the J gene lost 7 bases, with 23 bases spanning the gap. Germline CDR1 is SNHLY and CDR2 is FYNNEI. This CDR3 region has 15 residues. For the CDR3, the DNA is TGTGCCAGCAAAAACCTAGCGACGAACTACGGGGAGCAGTACTTC. Protein: CASKNLATNYGEQYF.

CDR3 nucleotides: TGTGCCAGCAGCCCAGCGATGACCGTACTCTCTGGAAACACCATATATTTT. Its translation is CASSPAMTVLSGNTIYF. The rearrangement uses TRBV28 and TRBJ1-3; D gene uncertain. The CDR3 has 17 amino acids. The V and J ends lost 6 bases and 0 bases respectively, with 18 bases between them. Germline V lookup: CDR1 MDHEN, CDR2 SYDVKM. Using reference TRBV28 and TRBJ1-3 for the parts outside the CDR3, the full variable domain is DVKVTQSSRYLVKRTGEKVFLECVQDMDHENMFWYRQDPGLGLRLIYFSYDVKMKEKGDIPEGYSVSREKKERFSLILESASTNQTSMYLCASSPAMTVLSGNTIYFGEGSWLTVV.